This entry lists 11 T cell receptor beta chains sequenced from one sample in a study of Ad26.COV2.S vaccination and SARS-CoV-2 variants. Sequenced by immunoSEQ multiplex PCR; TCRdb stores in-frame clones only, minus some. The sample lists around 170,000 clones; around nine tenths were seen once. Sequenced here: peripheral blood, sampled after recovery from COVID-19. These receptors came from a human donor who had recovered from COVID-19.

The gene calls are TRBV30 and TRBJ2-7, with a possible D match to TRBD1 (6 bases). Trimming took off 1 base at V and 2 bases at J, with 9 bases between the two ends. The CDR3 has 13 residues. The germline CDR1 and CDR2 sequences are GTSNPN and SVGIG (reference sequence). The CDR3: CAWSEDSPYEQYF. Here the CDR3 DNA reads TGTGCCTGGAGTGAGGACAGCCCCTACGAGCAGTACTTC.

This sequence joins TRBV7-2 and TRBJ1-2; unclear D gene. Looked up from germline, CDR1 is SGHTA and CDR2 is FQGNSA. The CDR3 contains 14 residues. V dropped 3 bases and J dropped 2 bases, with 10 bases sitting between them. The CDR3 DNA reads as TGTGCCAGCAGCTTGAGTCGGGGAAACTATGGCTACACCTTC. Protein product: CASSLSRGNYGYTF.

The CDR3 DNA reads TGCGCCACCTCGGACAGGGCTCACACTGAAGCTTTCTTT. Its translation: CATSDRAHTEAFF. The gene calls are TRBV10-1 and TRBJ1-1, with TRBD1 identical over 8 bases. Germline-derived CDR1 and CDR2 are WNHNN and SYGVQD (reference sequence). The CDR3 spans 13 residues. V lost 10 bases to trimming and J lost 3 bases; unmatched junction nucleotides: 7.

This clone appeared a single time. The chain is built from TRBV5-6 and TRBJ1-2; TRBD1 aligns across 8 bases. The length of the CDR3 is 16 residues. Germline V CDR1 and CDR2: SGHDT, YYEEEE. With 0 bases clipped from V and 0 bases from J, the junction kept 4 bases outside the gene matches. For the CDR3, the DNA is TGTGCCAGCAGCTTGGGACAGGGGCGGACTAACTATGGCTACACCTTC. Translation gives CASSLGQGRTNYGYTF.

This sequence joins TRBV7-8 and TRBJ1-3; D call uncertain. V was trimmed by 6 bases and J by 1 base, leaving 10 bases between them. This CDR3 region has 14 residues. Germline assignment: CDR1 SGHVS and CDR2 FQNEAQ. CDR3 sequence reads: CASSRAGSGNTIYF. For the CDR3, the DNA is TGTGCCAGCAGTCGGGCGGGTTCTGGAAACACCATATATTTT.

The V call is TRBV11-2, the J call TRBJ2-1; D may be TRBD2 (6 bases). Germline values: CDR1 SGHAT, CDR2 FQNNGV. V was cut by 5 bases and J by 8 bases, with 22 bases left in between. This CDR3 spans 16 amino acids. CDR3 nucleotides: TGTGCCAGCAGCCCCGGGTCGGACTACGCGTCCCATGAGCAGTTCTTC. It is translated as CASSPGSDYASHEQFF.

A remark on this clone: The sample has other DNA sequences that encode this CDR3 too. The chain couples TRBV7-6 to TRBJ1-1; 7 bases line up with TRBD1. Germline values: CDR1 SGHVS, CDR2 FNYEAQ. The V and J ends lost 3 bases and 2 bases, in that order; junction bases with no gene match: 3. The CDR3 consists of 14 residues. The CDR3 DNA reads as TGTGCCAGCAGCTTGACAGGGTCAAACACTGAAGCTTTCTTT. Translating gives CASSLTGSNTEAFF.

V and J are TRBV5-1 and TRBJ1-1; D not certain. The CDR3 is 13 amino acids. CDR1 is SGHRS, CDR2 YFSETQ, per germline. The V gene lost 2 bases and the J gene lost 8 bases, with 13 bases spanning the gap. The CDR3 nucleotides are TGCGCCAGCAGCTTAATGAACCCGGGGGAAGCTTTCTTT. Translation gives CASSLMNPGEAFF.

This chain connects TRBV28 to TRBJ2-5; possibly TRBD2 for D (6 bases). Germline CDR1 and CDR2: MDHEN and SYDVKM. This CDR3 comprises 14 residues. Trimming took 8 bases from V and 5 from J, leaving 18 bases between them. CDR3 in DNA: TGTGCCAGCTCCGGGGACTCCCGGCGGGAGACCCAGTACTTC. Protein sequence: CASSGDSRRETQYF.

This clone has more than one count but fewer than ten. The identical CDR3 is also encoded by other nucleotide sequences in the sample. This sequence joins TRBV30 and TRBJ1-1; 7 nucleotides agree with TRBD1. CDR1 and CDR2 (germline): GTSNPN, SVGIG (reference sequence). The CDR3 totals 13 residues. J was trimmed by 4 bases and V by 2 bases; bases with no gene match: 4. The CDR3: CAWSRQGGTEAFF. In nucleotides, the CDR3 is TGTGCCTGGAGTCGACAGGGCGGCACTGAAGCTTTCTTT.

The chain carries TRBV7-2 and TRBJ2-7; 8 bases are shared with TRBD2. This CDR3 region has 14 residues. Germline V lookup: CDR1 SGHTA, CDR2 FQGNSA. The V segment lost 5 bases and the J segment 5 bases; nucleotides outside the gene matches: 8. The CDR3 reads CASSIKAGAHEQYF. DNA of the CDR3: TGTGCCAGCAGCATAAAAGCGGGGGCTCACGAGCAGTACTTC.